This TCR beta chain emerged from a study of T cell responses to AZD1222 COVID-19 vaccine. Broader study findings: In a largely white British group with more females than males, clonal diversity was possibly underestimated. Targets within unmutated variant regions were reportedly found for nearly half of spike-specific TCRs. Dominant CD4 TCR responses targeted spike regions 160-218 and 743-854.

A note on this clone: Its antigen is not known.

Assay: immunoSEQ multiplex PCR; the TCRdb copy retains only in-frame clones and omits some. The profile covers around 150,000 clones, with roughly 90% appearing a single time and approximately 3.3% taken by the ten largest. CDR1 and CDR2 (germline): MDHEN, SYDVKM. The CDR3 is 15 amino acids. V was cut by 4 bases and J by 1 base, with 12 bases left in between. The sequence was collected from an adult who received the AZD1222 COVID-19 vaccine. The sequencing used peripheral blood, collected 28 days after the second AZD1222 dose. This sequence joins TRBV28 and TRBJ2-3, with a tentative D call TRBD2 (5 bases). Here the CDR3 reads CASSSSRARTDTQYF. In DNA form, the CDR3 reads TGTGCCAGCAGTTCCTCGCGGGCCCGCACAGATACGCAGTATTTT.